This T cell receptor beta chain is drawn from a study of blood T cell repertoires in COVID-19 (dated by TCRdb to 2018 to 2021). Describing the broader study: Samples covering the acute and convalescent phases of COVID-19 were provided by collaborators in the United States, Italy and Spain. Where available, HLA class I and class II types were obtained from metadata supplied by the sample provider rather than from assay-based typing. The prospective study material was composed of cDNA or gDNA derived from T cells, B-cell-depleted T cells, or PBMCs. Deeply sampled blood TCRbeta repertoires from subjects exposed to, actively infected with, or recovered from COVID-19 were included in the dataset. The samples were drawn from two sources: the first 160 participants of the ongoing ImmuneRACE study, and 950 to 1,500 subjects contributed by 6 global collaborators. The repertoires were released in a freely available public database meant as a resource for research on the immune response to SARS-CoV-2. Nearly every sample came with metadata listing a de-identified subject ID, COVID-19 status, age in years and sex. The full study reports these points: The amount of clinical and demographic metadata varied by source and participant and was provided uncurated.

V is pared back by 7 bases and J by 0 bases, with 10 bases lying between the germline termini. The CDR1 and CDR2 encoded by the germline V gene (reference sequence) are LNHDA and SQIVND. Reading from cysteine to phenylalanine, the CDR3 counts 14 amino acids. Only CDR3 DNA is held: 42 bases, read in frame from base 1. The immunoSEQ Assay, a bias-controlled multiplex PCR, was used to amplify TCRbeta CDR3 regions from genomic DNA. The study's processing was this. The number of nucleated cells in each sample was estimated by amplification of reference gene primers within the assay. To quantify the absolute abundance of each unique TCRbeta CDR3 rearrangement, sequence reads were collapsed and filtered. For each sample, productive Simpson clonality was calculated as the square root of Simpson's diversity index across productive rearrangements. Drawn from immuneACCESS, this table holds only the in-frame rearrangements with V and J called that TCRdb kept. Clones are partly lost; checked studies trace under half to an unresolved V gene and leave the rest unexplained. The V and J calls and clone size come from that table; D and trimming were worked out from the DNA. This sample has around 110,000 clones in its table, and less than 85% of those were observed once. The ten largest clones take up under 3% of the sample.

Collaborating institutions collected whole blood in K2EDTA tubes following their own protocols. For TCRbeta analysis, collaborator samples were shipped as frozen whole blood, as isolated PBMCs, or as DNA extracted from either sample type. This clone was recorded a few times. Its antigen is still unknown. Per-base quality was not reported, and no clone a single base away is much larger than it. This sequence originates from a man under 40 with acute or convalescent COVID-19. The sequenced material came from peripheral blood. The rearranged segments are TRBV19 and TRBJ1-5; the D gene remains uncertain. In nucleotides, the sequence is TGTGCCAGTACCCCCCTTTATAGCAATCAGCCCCAGCATTTT. Protein translation: CASTPLYSNQPQHF.